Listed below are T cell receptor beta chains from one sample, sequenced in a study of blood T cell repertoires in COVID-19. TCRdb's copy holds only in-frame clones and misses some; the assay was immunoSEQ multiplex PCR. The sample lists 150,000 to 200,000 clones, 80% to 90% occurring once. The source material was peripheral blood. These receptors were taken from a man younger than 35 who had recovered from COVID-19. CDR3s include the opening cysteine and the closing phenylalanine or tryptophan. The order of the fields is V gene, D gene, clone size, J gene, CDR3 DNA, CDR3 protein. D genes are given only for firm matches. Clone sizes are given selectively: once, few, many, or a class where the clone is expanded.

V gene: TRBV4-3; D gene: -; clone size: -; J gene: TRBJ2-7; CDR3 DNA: TGCGCCAGCAGCCGATCTGATACGGCGGGCACCTCCTACGAGCAGTACTTC; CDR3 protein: CASSRSDTAGTSYEQYF
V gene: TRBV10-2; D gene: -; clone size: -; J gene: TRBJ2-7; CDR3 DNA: TGCGCCAGCAGCCGACAGGTAGGATCCTCCTACGAGCAGTACTTC; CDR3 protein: CASSRQVGSSYEQYF
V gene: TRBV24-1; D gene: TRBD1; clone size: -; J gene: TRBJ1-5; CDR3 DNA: TGTGCCACCAGTGACCCCGGGACAGGGCCTAGCCAGCCCCAGCATTTT; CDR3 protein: CATSDPGTGPSQPQHF
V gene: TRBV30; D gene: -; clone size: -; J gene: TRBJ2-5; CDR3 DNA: TGTGCCTGGAGTGTTGGCCTAGGCCAAAGACAAGAGACCCAGTACTTC; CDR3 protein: CAWSVGLGQRQETQYF
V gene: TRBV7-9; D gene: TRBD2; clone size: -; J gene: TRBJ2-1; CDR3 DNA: TGTGCCAGCAGCCCGGGACTAGCGGGACTTGGGGATGAGCAGTTCTTC; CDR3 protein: CASSPGLAGLGDEQFF
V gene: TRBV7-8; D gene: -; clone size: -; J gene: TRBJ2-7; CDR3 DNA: TGTGCCAGCAGCTTAGAACAGGTCTCCTACGAGCAGTACTTC; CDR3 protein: CASSLEQVSYEQYF
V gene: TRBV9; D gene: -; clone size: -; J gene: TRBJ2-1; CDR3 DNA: TGTGCCAGCAGCGTAGGCCGGCGAGGTCAAAATGAGCAGTTCTTC; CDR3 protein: CASSVGRRGQNEQFF
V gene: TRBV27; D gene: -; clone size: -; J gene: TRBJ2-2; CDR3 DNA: TGTGCCAGCAGCCCCGAGCAGGGTTGGGGTGGCGGGGAGCTGTTTTTT; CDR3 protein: CASSPEQGWGGGELFF
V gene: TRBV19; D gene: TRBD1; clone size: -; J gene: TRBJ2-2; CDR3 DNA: TGTGCCATCCATACAGGGGCCCGGACCGGGGAGCTGTTTTTT; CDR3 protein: CAIHTGARTGELFF
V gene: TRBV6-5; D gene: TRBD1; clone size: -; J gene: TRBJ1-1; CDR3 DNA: TGTGCCAGCAGTTACGGGACAGGGACCACTGAAGCTTTCTTT; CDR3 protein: CASSYGTGTTEAFF
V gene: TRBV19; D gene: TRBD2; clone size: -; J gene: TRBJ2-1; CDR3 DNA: TGTGCCAGTAGCCCGTCTAGCGGAGAAAGCTCCTACAATGAGCAGTTCTTC; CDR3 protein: CASSPSSGESSYNEQFF
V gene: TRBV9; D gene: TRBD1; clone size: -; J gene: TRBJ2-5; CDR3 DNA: TGTGCCAGCACCTCAGGGGGCCGAGAAGAGACCCAGTACTTC; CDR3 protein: CASTSGGREETQYF
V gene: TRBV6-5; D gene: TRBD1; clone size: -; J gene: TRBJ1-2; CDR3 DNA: TGTGCCAGCAGCTGGACAGGGGGCGATGGCTACACCTTC; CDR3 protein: CASSWTGGDGYTF
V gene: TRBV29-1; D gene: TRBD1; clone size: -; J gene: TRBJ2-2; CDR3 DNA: TGCAGCGTCCCGGGACAGACGAACACCGGGGAGCTGTTTTTT; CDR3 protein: CSVPGQTNTGELFF
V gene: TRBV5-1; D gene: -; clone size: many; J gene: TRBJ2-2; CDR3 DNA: TGCGCCAGCCAAGCGAGTCTAGACACCGGGGAGCTGTTTTTT; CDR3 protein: CASQASLDTGELFF
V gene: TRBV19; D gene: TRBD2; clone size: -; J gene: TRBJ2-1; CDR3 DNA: TGTGCCAGTAGTATAGGAGGGACTAGCGGGGGAAACTCCTACAATGAGCAGTTCTTC; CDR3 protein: CASSIGGTSGGNSYNEQFF
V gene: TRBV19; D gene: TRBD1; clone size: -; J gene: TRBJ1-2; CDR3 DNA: TGTGCCAGCTATTTGCTCGGGACAGCAGCTAACTATGGCTACACCTTC; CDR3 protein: CASYLLGTAANYGYTF
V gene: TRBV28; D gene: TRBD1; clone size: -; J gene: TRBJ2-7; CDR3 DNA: TGTGCCAGCAGTTCGGTCCGATCGAACCGGGACAGGGGGCTTTGGGAGCAGTACTTC; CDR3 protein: CASSSVRSNRDRGLWEQYF
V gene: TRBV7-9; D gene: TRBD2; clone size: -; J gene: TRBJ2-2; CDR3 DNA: TGTGCCAGCAGCGGGCGGGGGGCAGCCGGGGAGCTGTTTTTT; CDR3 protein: CASSGRGAAGELFF
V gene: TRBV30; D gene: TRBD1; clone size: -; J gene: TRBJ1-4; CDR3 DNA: TGTGCCTGCCACCCGGGACAGGGGGGGGAAAAACTGTTTTTT; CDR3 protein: CACHPGQGGEKLFF
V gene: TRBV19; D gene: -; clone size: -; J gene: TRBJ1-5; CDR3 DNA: TGTGCCAGTAGTACATACCAGGATCAAGCCCAGCATTTT; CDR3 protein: CASSTYQDQAQHF
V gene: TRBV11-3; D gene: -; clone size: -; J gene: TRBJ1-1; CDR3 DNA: TGTGCCAGCAGGGCGGGGGGTAACACTGAAGCTTTCTTT; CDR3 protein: CASRAGGNTEAFF
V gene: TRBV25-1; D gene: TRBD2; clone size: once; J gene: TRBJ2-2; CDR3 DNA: TGTGCCAGCTTGGGACTAGCGCCTAACACCGGGGAGCTGTTTTTT; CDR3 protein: CASLGLAPNTGELFF
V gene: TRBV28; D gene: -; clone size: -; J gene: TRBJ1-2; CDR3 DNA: TGTGCCAGCACCGATCCTCGGGGGGGCTTTTATGGCTACACCTTC; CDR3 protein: CASTDPRGGFYGYTF
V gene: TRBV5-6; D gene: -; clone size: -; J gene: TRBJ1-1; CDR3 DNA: TGTGCCAGCAGCCCAAGGGGGGGACCAGGGCGGGCTTTCTTT; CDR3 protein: CASSPRGGPGRAFF
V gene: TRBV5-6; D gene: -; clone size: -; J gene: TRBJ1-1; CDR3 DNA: TGTGCCAGCAGCCGACGGACAGAAAGGAAGAACACTGAAGCTTTCTTT; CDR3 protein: CASSRRTERKNTEAFF
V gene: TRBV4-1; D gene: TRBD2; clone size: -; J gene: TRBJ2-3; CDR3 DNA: TGCGCCAGCAGCCCTACTAGCGGAACTAGCACAGATACGCAGTATTTT; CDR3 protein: CASSPTSGTSTDTQYF
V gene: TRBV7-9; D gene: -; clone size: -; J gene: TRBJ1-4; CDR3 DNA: TGTGCCAGCAGGCCCGGGTGGGTCAGCCACGGTGAAAATGAAAAACTGTTTTTT; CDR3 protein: CASRPGWVSHGENEKLFF
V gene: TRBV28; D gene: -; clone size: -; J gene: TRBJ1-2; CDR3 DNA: TGTGCCAGCAGTTTGGCGGGAAATGGCTACACCTTC; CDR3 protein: CASSLAGNGYTF
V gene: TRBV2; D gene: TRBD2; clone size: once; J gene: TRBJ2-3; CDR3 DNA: TGTGCCAGCAGTGAACTGGGTAGCGGGACGGGGGCAGATACGCAGTATTTT; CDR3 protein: CASSELGSGTGADTQYF
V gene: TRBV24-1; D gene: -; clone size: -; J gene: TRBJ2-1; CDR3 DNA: TGTGCCACCAGTGATCAACCGAGCTCCTACAATGAGCAGTTCTTC; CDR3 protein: CATSDQPSSYNEQFF
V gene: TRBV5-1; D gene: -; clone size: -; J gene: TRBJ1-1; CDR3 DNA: TGCGCCAGCAGCGAGGGTTCGAACACTGAAGCTTTCTTT; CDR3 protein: CASSEGSNTEAFF
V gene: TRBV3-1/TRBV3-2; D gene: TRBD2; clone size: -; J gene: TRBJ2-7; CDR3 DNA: TGTGCCAGCAGCCAAAACGGTCGGGGGGGGCAGTACTTC; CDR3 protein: CASSQNGRGGQYF
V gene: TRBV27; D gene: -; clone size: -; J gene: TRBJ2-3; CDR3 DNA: TGTGCCAGCAGTTTGGGAGCAGGTAACACAGATACGCAGTATTTT; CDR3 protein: CASSLGAGNTDTQYF
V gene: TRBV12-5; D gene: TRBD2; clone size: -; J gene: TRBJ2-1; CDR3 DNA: TGTGCTAGTGGTTTGACCCCTGGGCTAGCGGGGAAGTATGAGCAGTTCTTC; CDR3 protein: CASGLTPGLAGKYEQFF
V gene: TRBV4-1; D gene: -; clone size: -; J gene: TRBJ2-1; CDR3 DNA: TGCGCCAGCAGCCATCCCATAGGGGGAATTGAGCAGTTCTTC; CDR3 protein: CASSHPIGGIEQFF
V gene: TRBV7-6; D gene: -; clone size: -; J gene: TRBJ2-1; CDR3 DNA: TGTGCCAGCAGCTCAGGGGTGTTGACCTACAATGAGCAGTTCTTC; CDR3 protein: CASSSGVLTYNEQFF
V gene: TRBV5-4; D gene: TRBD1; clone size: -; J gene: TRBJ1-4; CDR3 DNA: TGTGCCAGCAGCTTGGGGACAGGGGGAACTGAAAAACTGTTTTTT; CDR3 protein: CASSLGTGGTEKLFF
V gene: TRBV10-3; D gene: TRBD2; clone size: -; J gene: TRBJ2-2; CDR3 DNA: TGTGCCATCAGTGAACTAGCGGGGGCGACTGGCACCGGGGAGCTGTTTTTT; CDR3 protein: CAISELAGATGTGELFF
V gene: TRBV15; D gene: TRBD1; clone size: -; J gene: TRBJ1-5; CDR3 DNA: TGTGCCACCAGCAGCGGGACAGTATTCGTTCAGCCCCAGCATTTT; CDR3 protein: CATSSGTVFVQPQHF
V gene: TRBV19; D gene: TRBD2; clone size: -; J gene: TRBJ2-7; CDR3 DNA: TGTGCCAGTAGTGTCGGGACTAGGGGTCTCTACGAGCAGTACTTC; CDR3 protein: CASSVGTRGLYEQYF
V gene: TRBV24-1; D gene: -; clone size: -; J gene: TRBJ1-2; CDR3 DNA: TGTGCCACCAGTGATTCCGGGAGGGGCTACACCTTC; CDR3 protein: CATSDSGRGYTF
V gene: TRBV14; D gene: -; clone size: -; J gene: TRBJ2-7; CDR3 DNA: TGTGCCAGCAGTCCACAGGGTGGGAACGAGCAGTACTTC; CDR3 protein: CASSPQGGNEQYF
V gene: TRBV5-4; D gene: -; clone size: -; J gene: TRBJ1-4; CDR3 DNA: TGTGCCAGCAGCTCATCCGGGACCAGGGGTGAAAAACTGTTTTTT; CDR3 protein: CASSSSGTRGEKLFF
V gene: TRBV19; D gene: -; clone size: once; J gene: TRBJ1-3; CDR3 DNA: TGTGCCAGCCAGGGATATGGAAACACCATATATTTT; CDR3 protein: CASQGYGNTIYF
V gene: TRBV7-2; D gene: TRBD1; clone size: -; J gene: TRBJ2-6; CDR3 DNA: TGTGCCAGCAGCGCGAAGTATGACAGGGGGGCTGGGGCCAACGTCCTGACTTTC; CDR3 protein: CASSAKYDRGAGANVLTF
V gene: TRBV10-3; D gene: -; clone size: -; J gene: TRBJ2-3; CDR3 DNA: TGTGCCATCAGTGAGGGGTTAGCAGTAGATACGCAGTATTTT; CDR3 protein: CAISEGLAVDTQYF
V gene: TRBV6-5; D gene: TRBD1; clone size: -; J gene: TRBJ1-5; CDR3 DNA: TGTGCCAGCACTACACAGGGGAATCAGCCCCAGCATTTT; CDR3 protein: CASTTQGNQPQHF
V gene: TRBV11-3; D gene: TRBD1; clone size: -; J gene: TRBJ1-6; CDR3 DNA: TGTGCCAGCAGCTTAGATCCCGTGGCAGGGGGCCATAATTCACCCCTCCACTTT; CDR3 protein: CASSLDPVAGGHNSPLHF
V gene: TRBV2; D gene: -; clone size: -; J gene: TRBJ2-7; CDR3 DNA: TGTGCCAGCAGTGAAGCGACAGGTTACGAGCAGTACTTC; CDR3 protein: CASSEATGYEQYF
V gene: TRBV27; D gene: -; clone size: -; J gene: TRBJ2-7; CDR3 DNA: TGTGCCAGCAGTAATATAGGAGCACTAGCTAACTACGAGCAGTACTTC; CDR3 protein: CASSNIGALANYEQYF
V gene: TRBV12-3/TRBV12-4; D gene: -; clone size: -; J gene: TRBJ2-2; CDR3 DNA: TGTGCCAGCAGACCTAGTTTCACCGGGGAGCTGTTTTTT; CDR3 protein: CASRPSFTGELFF
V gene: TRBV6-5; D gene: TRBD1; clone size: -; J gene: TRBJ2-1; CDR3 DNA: TGTGCCAGCAGTCGCAGGGGGAACAATGAGCAGTTCTTC; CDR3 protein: CASSRRGNNEQFF
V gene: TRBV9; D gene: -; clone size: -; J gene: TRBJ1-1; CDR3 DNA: TGTGCCAGCAGCCCCACGACTCGAATAAAAACTGAAGCTTTCTTT; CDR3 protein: CASSPTTRIKTEAFF
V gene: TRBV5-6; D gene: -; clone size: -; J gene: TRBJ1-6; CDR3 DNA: TGTGCCAGCAGCTTGGAACAGGGTAAATCACCCCTCCACTTT; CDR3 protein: CASSLEQGKSPLHF